The T cell receptor beta chain under discussion was sequenced for a study of T cells in Graves' hyperthyroidism and ophthalmopathy. This clonotype was seen just once. From RNA transcripts, TCR beta CDR3 regions were amplified. RT-PCR in the first round (using the HTBI primer set) targeted the TCR CDR3. TCRdb itself ran the multiplex PCR reads through MiXCR, one entry per CDR3 protein. The sample contains more than 40,000 distinct CDR3 sequences, about half of which appear only once. CDR3 length equals 13 residues. Germline V gives CDR1 SGHVS, CDR2 FNYEAQ. V was pared by 2 bases and J by 3 bases, with 8 bases between.

This clonotype was obtained from a woman aged 50 to 60 with Graves' hyperthyroidism. The specimen was peripheral blood or thyroid tissue (not recorded which). The chain has TRBV7-6 and TRBJ2-7; the D is unclear. The CDR3 bases are TGTGCCAGCAGCTTAAGGGTGAACTACGAGCAGTACTTC. This sequence encodes CASSLRVNYEQYF. Full variable domain (missing parts from reference TRBV7-6 and TRBJ2-7): GAGVSQSPRYKVTKRGQDVALRCDPISGHVSLYWYRQALGQGPEFLTYFNYEAQQDKSGLPNDRFSAERPEGSISTLTIQRTEQRDSAMYRCASSLRVNYEQYFGPGTRLTVT.